The 9 T cell receptor beta chains given below trace back to one sample, sequenced in a study of blood T cell repertoires in COVID-19. Assay: immunoSEQ multiplex PCR; the TCRdb copy retains only in-frame clones and omits some. This repertoire shows 55,000 to 75,000 clones, around four fifths found once; its top ten account for around 20%. Material: peripheral blood. These receptors all stem from a man aged 55 to 70 with acute or convalescent COVID-19.

This clone was seen a single time. V and J are TRBV6-7 and TRBJ1-4; D is perhaps TRBD1 (6 bases). TRBV6-7 is identified as an open reading frame with a role that is uncertain. The CDR3 length is 17 residues. The ends were cut back, 2 bases at V and 7 bases at J, with 20 bases in the middle. The chain's CDR3 is CASSYPLQGRWSEKLFF. The CDR3 region has the DNA TGTGCCAGCAGTTACCCCTTACAGGGCAGGTGGAGTGAAAAACTGTTTTTT.

The V call is TRBV28, the J call TRBJ2-1, with 12 bases matching TRBD2. The V gene's germline CDR1 is MDHEN and CDR2 SYDVKM. This CDR3 region has 14 residues. The ends lost 7 bases at V and 10 bases at J; junction bases unmatched: 8. CDR3 coding DNA: TGTGCCAGCAAACCTAGCGGGAGGGCTCCGGAGCAGTTCTTC. Translating it yields CASKPSGRAPEQFF.

This chain joins TRBV18 and TRBJ1-3; TRBD1 is a possible D gene (5 bases). This CDR3 region has 16 residues. The V end lost 2 bases, the J end lost 0 bases, and 11 bases lay between the germline ends. Germline CDR1 reads KGHSH; CDR2 reads LQKENI. Here the CDR3 reads CASSPGGESSGNTIYF. CDR3 nucleotides: TGTGCCAGCTCACCAGGAGGGGAGAGCTCTGGAAACACCATATATTTT.

This chain joins TRBV28 and TRBJ2-7, with TRBD1 matching over 8 bases. This CDR3 is built from 14 residues. The V gene's germline CDR1 is MDHEN and CDR2 SYDVKM. V gave up 3 bases and J gave up 5 bases; unmatched junction bases: 6. The CDR3 DNA sequence: TGTGCCAGCAGTTTGTGGACAGGGTCGGACGAGCAGTACTTC. Translated: CASSLWTGSDEQYF.

The rearrangement joins TRBV14 to TRBJ2-1; TRBD1 matches at 9 bases. The CDR3 is 17 residues long. The V segment lost 3 bases and the J segment 8 bases; nucleotides outside the gene matches: 14. Germline loops: CDR1 SGHDN, CDR2 FVKESK. This CDR3 is CASSHGLPGQGRDEQFF. The CDR3 nucleotides read TGTGCCAGCAGCCACGGGTTACCGGGACAGGGTCGGGATGAGCAGTTCTTC. Variable domain in full (rest from reference TRBV14 and TRBJ2-1): EAGVTQFPSHSVIEKGQTVTLRCDPISGHDNLYWYRRVMGKEIKFLLHFVKESKQDESGMPNNRFLAERTGGTYSTLKVQPAELEDSGVYFCASSHGLPGQGRDEQFFGPGTRLTVL.

V usage is TRBV10-1 and J usage is TRBJ2-5; TRBD2 might be the D (6 bases). The CDR3 totals 14 residues. Trimming took off 9 bases at V and 5 bases at J, with 19 bases between the two ends. Per the germline V gene, CDR1 is WNHNN and CDR2 is SYGVQD (reference sequence). The CDR3 coding sequence is TGCGCCAGTATAAGACTAGTCAGGCTTGAGACCCAGTACTTC. This encodes CASIRLVRLETQYF.

This clone was observed a handful of times. V is TRBV5-1 and J is TRBJ1-6; 8 positions agree with TRBD1. Trimming took 2 bases from V and 7 from J; bases not matched to a gene: 5. Per germline, CDR1 SGHRS and CDR2 YFSETQ. This CDR3 spans 15 amino acids. In nucleotides, the CDR3 is TGCGCCAGCAGCTTAGGACAGGGTAACAATTCACCCCTCCACTTT. Protein: CASSLGQGNNSPLHF.

This clone was seen a handful of times. The chain employs TRBV5-5 and TRBJ2-3, with D possibly being TRBD2 (5 bases). The germline V gene encodes CDR1 SGHKS and CDR2 YYEKEE (reference sequence). The CDR3 extends over 14 amino acids. The germline V and J ends were trimmed by 1 base and 2 bases, with 8 bases remaining between them. DNA of the CDR3: TGTGCCAGCAGCTTGCGGCGGGCCACAGATACGCAGTATTTT. It codes for CASSLRRATDTQYF.

The chain recombines TRBV3-1 (or the pseudogene TRBV3-2) with TRBJ2-2; D is uncertain. The germline V gene has CDR1 LGHDT and CDR2 YNNKEL (reference sequence). This CDR3 region has 18 residues. The V and J ends lost 4 bases and 0 bases respectively, with 18 bases between them. As DNA, the CDR3 is TGTGCCAGCAGCCCTACCATCTATAGACACTCGAACACCGGGGAGCTGTTTTTT. Protein sequence: CASSPTIYRHSNTGELFF.